These 29 T cell receptor beta chains share one sample of origin, sequenced in a study of CD8 T cells in Susac syndrome. After extraction with the RNeasy kit, roughly 0.45 to 1 ug of the RNA was reverse transcribed using random hexamers. TCRdb reanalysed the immunoSEQ multiplex PCR reads using MiXCR and keeps one entry per CDR3 protein. The sample has around 150,000 distinct CDR3 sequences, approximately 95% seen once; the top ten hold 0.13% to 0.15%. The sequenced sample consisted of CD4+ T cells from PBMCs. Receptors were obtained from a human donor with Susac syndrome.

V gene TRBV13 combines with J gene TRBJ2-1; 10 positions match TRBD1. Per the germline V gene, CDR1 is PRHDT and CDR2 is FYEKMQ (reference sequence). The ends lost 5 bases at V and 4 bases at J; junction bases unmatched: 5. The CDR3 is 15 residues long. In DNA, the CDR3 is TGTGCCAGCAGCATGGGACAGGGGATGTACAATGAGCAGTTCTTC. Translated: CASSMGQGMYNEQFF.

The chain employs TRBV15 and TRBJ1-1, with D possibly TRBD1 on 5 matching bases. The CDR3 runs 14 residues. CDR1 and CDR2 from the germline V gene are LNHNV and YYDKDF (reference sequence). The germline V and J ends were trimmed by 0 bases and 4 bases, with 9 bases remaining between them. CDR3 sequence reads: CATSREFGGTEAFF. CDR3 in DNA: TGTGCCACCAGCAGAGAATTCGGGGGCACTGAAGCTTTCTTT.

The chain has TRBV5-1 and TRBJ2-3; a weak D match, TRBD2 (6 bases). V was pared by 0 bases and J by 4 bases, with 18 bases between. Germline values: CDR1 SGHRS, CDR2 YFSETQ. The CDR3 has 17 amino acids. This CDR3 is CASSLAGTVGVPDTQYF. The DNA for the CDR3 is TGCGCCAGCAGCTTGGCAGGGACTGTAGGGGTCCCAGATACGCAGTATTTT.

The V gene is TRBV28, the J gene TRBJ1-1, with D hard to call. Per the germline V gene, CDR1 is MDHEN and CDR2 is SYDVKM. The CDR3 has 13 amino acids. The V end was cut by 1 base, the J end by 10 bases, with 13 bases between. The CDR3 nucleotides are TGTGCCAGCAGTTTATTGGGCCGAGTTCGAGCTTTCTTT. This gives the protein CASSLLGRVRAFF. Using reference TRBV28 and TRBJ1-1 for the parts outside the CDR3, the full variable domain is DVKVTQSSRYLVKRTGEKVFLECVQDMDHENMFWYRQDPGLGLRLIYFSYDVKMKEKGDIPEGYSVSREKKERFSLILESASTNQTSMYLCASSLLGRVRAFFGQGTRLTVV.

The chain employs TRBV29-1 and TRBJ1-5; D perhaps matches TRBD1 (5 bases). V lost 4 bases and J 0 bases, leaving 10 bases between the germline ends. The CDR3 contains 14 residues. The germline CDR1 and CDR2 sequences are SQVTM and ANQGSEA. The DNA for the CDR3 is TGCAGCGTTGGTAACAGGAATAGCAATCAGCCCCAGCATTTT. It specifies CSVGNRNSNQPQHF. Variable domain in full (rest from reference TRBV29-1 and TRBJ1-5): SAVISQKPSRDICQRGTSLTIQCQVDSQVTMMFWYRQQPGQSLTLIATANQGSEATYESGFVIDKFPISRPNLTFSTLTVSNMSPEDSSIYLCSVGNRNSNQPQHFGDGTRLSIL.

The rearrangement links TRBV5-1 to TRBJ1-2; 8 nucleotides align to TRBD1. CDR3 length: 14 amino acids. The V and J ends lost 4 bases and 4 bases, in that order; junction bases with no gene match: 6. Germline values: CDR1 SGHRS, CDR2 YFSETQ. CDR3 in DNA: TGCGCCAGCAGCCCTACGGACAGGGTCTATGGCTACACCTTC. Translated, it gives CASSPTDRVYGYTF.

The chain combines TRBV11-2 with TRBJ2-6, with D unclear. The CDR3 extends over 14 amino acids. The V gene lost 8 bases and the J gene lost 0 bases, with 8 bases spanning the gap. The germline V gene has CDR1 SGHAT and CDR2 FQNNGV. This chain's CDR3 is CASVLSSGANVLTF. In nucleotides, the CDR3 is TGTGCCAGCGTCTTATCCTCTGGGGCCAACGTCCTGACTTTC.

J is TRBJ2-7 and V is TRBV18, with 7 bases lining up with TRBD1. The CDR3 contains 15 residues. Per the germline V gene, CDR1 is KGHSH and CDR2 is LQKENI. The trim removed 2 bases at V and 0 bases at J, leaving 4 bases unmatched. CDR3 sequence: CASSPTRQGSYEQYF. CDR3 nucleotides: TGTGCCAGCTCACCAACCCGACAGGGCTCCTACGAGCAGTACTTC. Using reference TRBV18 and TRBJ2-7 for the parts outside the CDR3, the full variable domain is NAGVMQNPRHLVRRRGQEARLRCSPMKGHSHVYWYRQLPEEGLKFMVYLQKENIIDESGMPKERFSAEFPKEGPSILRIQQVVRGDSAAYFCASSPTRQGSYEQYFGPGTRLTVT.

The chain uses TRBV7-3 and TRBJ1-1; unclear D gene. V lost 3 bases to trimming and J lost 1 base, with 6 bases between them. The V gene's germline CDR1 is SGHTA and CDR2 FQGTGA. The CDR3 consists of 13 residues. For the CDR3, the DNA is TGTGCCAGCAGCTTGTTCACGAACACTGAAGCTTTCTTT. This codes for CASSLFTNTEAFF. The full variable domain, rest sourced from reference TRBV7-3 and TRBJ1-1, is GAGVSQTPSNKVTEKGKYVELRCDPISGHTALYWYRQSLGQGPEFLIYFQGTGAADDSGLPNDRFFAVRPEGSVSTLKIQRTERGDSAVYLCASSLFTNTEAFFGQGTRLTVV.

This chain connects TRBV20-1 to TRBJ2-5; 8 bases match TRBD1. Germline lookup yields CDR1 DFQATT and CDR2 SNEGSKA (reference sequence). CDR3 length: 13 residues. Trimming cost V 6 bases and J 5 bases; bases outside gene matches: 8. The DNA for the CDR3 is TGCAGTGCCACCCCGGACAGGGATGAGACCCAGTACTTC. Protein sequence: CSATPDRDETQYF.

The J gene is TRBJ2-7, the V gene TRBV4-1; 10 nucleotides align to TRBD2. The CDR3 is made up of 19 amino acids. Trimming cost V 8 bases and J 0 bases; bases outside gene matches: 19. In germline, CDR1 is MGHRA, CDR2 YSYEKL. CDR3 residues: CASSLRGLAGVERSYEQYF. In nucleotides, the CDR3 is TGCGCCAGCTCCCTCAGGGGCCTAGCGGGAGTTGAACGCTCCTACGAGCAGTACTTC.

The J gene is TRBJ1-1, the V gene TRBV4-1; D is possibly TRBD1 (6 bases). The CDR3 spans 14 residues. V shed 5 bases and J shed 4 bases, with 14 bases lying between them. Looked up from germline, CDR1 is MGHRA and CDR2 is YSYEKL. The CDR3 loop is CASSFLGGRTEAFF. The CDR3 nucleotides read TGCGCCAGCAGCTTCTTGGGGGGGCGCACTGAAGCTTTCTTT.

Concerning this clonotype itself: One junction end disagrees with the germline gene, perhaps due to a read error. The chain recombines TRBV27 with TRBJ2-7; no firm D call. The germline gives CDR1 MNHEY, CDR2 SMNVEV (reference sequence). This CDR3 is built from 9 residues. The CDR3 reads CATRTSSTF. The DNA for the CDR3 is TGTGCCACCCGTACGAGCAGTACTTTC.

V gene TRBV12-3 or TRBV12-4 combines with J gene TRBJ1-2; TRBD1 matches at 7 bases. V lost 3 bases to trimming and J lost 7 bases; unmatched junction nucleotides: 5. The CDR3 contains 13 residues. In DNA form, the CDR3 reads TGTGCCAGCAGTTTCGGACAGGCGGGTGGCTACACCTTC. Residues: CASSFGQAGGYTF.

This sequence joins TRBV20-1 and TRBJ2-1; no firm D call. Per germline, CDR1 DFQATT and CDR2 SNEGSKA (reference sequence). This CDR3 has 13 amino acids. V was clipped by 2 bases and J by 0 bases, with 5 bases between them. CDR3 sequence reads: CSARTASYNEQFF. The CDR3 DNA sequence: TGCAGTGCTAGAACAGCCTCCTACAATGAGCAGTTCTTC.

This chain joins TRBV15 and TRBJ1-4; tentative D call: TRBD1 (6 bases). Per the germline V gene, CDR1 is LNHNV and CDR2 is YYDKDF (reference sequence). The CDR3 runs to 16 residues. V shed 1 base and J shed 0 bases, with 9 bases lying between them. The CDR3 DNA is TGTGCCACCAGCAGAGCACAGGGATCAACTAATGAAAAACTGTTTTTT. Amino acid sequence: CATSRAQGSTNEKLFF. Combining the CDR3 with reference TRBV15 and TRBJ1-4 gives the whole variable domain DAMVIQNPRYQVTQFGKPVTLSCSQTLNHNVMYWYQQKSSQAPKLLFHYYDKDFNNEADTPDNFQSRRPNTSFCFLDIRSPGLGDTAMYLCATSRAQGSTNEKLFFGSGTQLSVL.

This clonotype occurred once. The chain has TRBV7-6 and TRBJ2-7; D unresolved. The V end lost 1 base, the J end lost 3 bases, and 10 bases lay between the germline ends. This CDR3 is 14 amino acids long. Germline V lookup: CDR1 SGHVS, CDR2 FNYEAQ. The CDR3 sequence is CASSLEPTIYEQYF. In DNA, the CDR3 is TGTGCCAGCAGCTTAGAACCAACGATCTACGAGCAGTACTTC.

The rearrangement links TRBV12-3 or TRBV12-4 to TRBJ1-3, with TRBD1 matching 7 bases. This CDR3 region has 14 residues. After removal of 6 bases from V and 2 bases from J, the junction contained 4 bases not matched to a gene. The CDR3 reads CASRPQGAGNTIYF. CDR3 DNA sequence: TGTGCCAGCAGACCCCAGGGGGCTGGAAACACCATATATTTT.

This rearrangement joins TRBV25-1 to TRBJ2-7; weak D call: TRBD1 (5 bases). Germline V gene data show CDR1 as MGHDK and CDR2 as SYGVNS. The CDR3 has 15 amino acids. Trimming took 4 bases from V and 0 from J, leaving 13 bases between them. CDR3 region: CASSGGSGFSYEQYF. DNA of the CDR3: TGTGCCAGCAGTGGGGGCAGTGGGTTCTCCTACGAGCAGTACTTC.

The rearrangement links TRBV18 to TRBJ2-1; the D gene is possibly TRBD1 (5 bases). The germline CDR1 and CDR2 sequences are KGHSH and LQKENI. This CDR3 has 14 residues. V was cut by 0 bases and J by 6 bases, with 9 bases left in between. The CDR3 DNA sequence: TGTGCCAGCTCACCACCAGGGGCCGGCAATGAGCAGTTCTTC. The encoded protein is CASSPPGAGNEQFF.

This sequence joins TRBV20-1 and TRBJ2-7; D is possibly TRBD2 (6 bases). CDR1 and CDR2 (germline): DFQATT, SNEGSKA (reference sequence). V lost 0 bases and J 1 base, leaving 13 bases between the germline ends. This CDR3 spans 15 amino acids. The DNA for the CDR3 is TGCAGTGCTAGAGATAGAAGCGGAGGGTCCTACGAGCAGTACTTC. Its protein product is CSARDRSGGSYEQYF.

The chain is built from TRBV29-1 and TRBJ1-2; D is possibly TRBD1 (6 bases). The germline CDR1 and CDR2 sequences are SQVTM and ANQGSEA. V was clipped by 3 bases and J by 4 bases, with 15 bases between them. The CDR3 is made up of 14 amino acids. In nucleotides, the CDR3 is TGCAGCGTTGACCTCGAGGGGGGGGGCTATGGCTACACCTTC. As protein: CSVDLEGGGYGYTF.

This sequence joins TRBV5-6 and TRBJ2-1; 7 bases align to TRBD2. The V segment lost 1 base and the J segment 0 bases; nucleotides outside the gene matches: 7. Germline loops: CDR1 SGHDT, CDR2 YYEEEE. The CDR3 spans 17 residues. CDR3 DNA: TGTGCCAGCAGCTTGCTAGCGGAGGGCCTCTCCTACAATGAGCAGTTCTTC. The encoded protein is CASSLLAEGLSYNEQFF.

This rearrangement joins TRBV27 to TRBJ2-2, with D unclear. CDR3 size: 12 residues. The V end lost 5 bases, the J end lost 7 bases, and 8 bases lay between the germline ends. Germline lookup yields CDR1 MNHEY and CDR2 SMNVEV (reference sequence). Here the CDR3 reads CASSHGVGELFF. CDR3 in DNA: TGTGCCAGCAGTCATGGGGTCGGGGAGCTGTTTTTT.

The rearrangement links TRBV9 to TRBJ2-5; TRBD1 matches at 7 bases. In germline, CDR1 is SGDLS, CDR2 YYNGEE. CDR3 length equals 15 residues. The V gene end was trimmed by 0 bases and the J gene end by 4 bases; junction bases not matched to a gene: 6. The CDR3 region is CASSVAGDRGETQYF. CDR3 in DNA: TGTGCCAGCAGCGTAGCTGGGGACAGAGGAGAGACCCAGTACTTC.

This clonotype came up once. V usage is TRBV9 and J usage is TRBJ2-6; 8 bases are a match to TRBD1. This CDR3 has 18 amino acids. The V gene end was trimmed by 3 bases and the J gene end by 1 base; junction bases not matched to a gene: 9. CDR1 is SGDLS, CDR2 YYNGEE, per germline. The CDR3: CASSGGQGSESGANVLTF. CDR3 sequence (DNA): TGTGCCAGCAGCGGCGGACAGGGTAGCGAGTCTGGGGCCAACGTCCTGACTTTC.

The V and J genes are TRBV7-2 and TRBJ1-1; a weak D match, TRBD1 (5 bases). Deletions cut 5 bases from V and 9 bases from J, with 16 bases between. The CDR3 consists of 13 residues. The germline V gene encodes CDR1 SGHTA and CDR2 FQGNSA. CDR3 in amino acids: CASSAPGRPQAFF. In DNA form, the CDR3 reads TGTGCCAGCAGCGCGCCGGGACGGCCACAAGCTTTCTTT.

The chain recombines TRBV4-1 with TRBJ2-3; no firm D call. V shed 5 bases and J shed 2 bases, with 17 bases lying between them. This CDR3 has 16 amino acids. The germline gives CDR1 MGHRA, CDR2 YSYEKL. The CDR3, as DNA: TGCGCCAGCAGCTTCGACGGCCAAGCTCCCACAGATACGCAGTATTTT. Encoded protein: CASSFDGQAPTDTQYF.

The CDR3 sequence is CSARVGTDYGYTF. Here the CDR3 DNA reads TGCAGTGCTAGAGTAGGAACGGACTATGGCTACACCTTC. This chain joins TRBV20-1 and TRBJ1-2; D uncertain. The germline V gene has CDR1 DFQATT and CDR2 SNEGSKA (reference sequence). The germline V and J ends were trimmed by 1 base and 3 bases, with 9 bases remaining between them. This CDR3 has 13 residues.